This T cell receptor beta chain was found in a study of human versus mouse CDR3 diversity and MHC coevolution. Deletions cut 8 bases from V and 2 bases from J, with 9 bases between. The CDR3 extends over 11 amino acids. CDR1 is GTSNPN and CDR2 is SVGIG in the germline V gene (reference sequence). The assay was immunoSEQ multiplex PCR, and TCRdb's table has in-frame clones only and misses some. The table lists about 81,000 clones, roughly 93% of them singletons. This TCR derives from a person between 25 and 70 years old in good health. The V call is TRBV30, the J call TRBJ1-1; D unclear. Specimen: naive CD4+ T cells from blood. Subset given: CD45RO-negative CD62L-positive naive CD4 T cells. The CDR3 sequence is CALRHNTEAFF. CDR3 DNA sequence: TGTGCCCTCAGGCATAACACTGAAGCTTTCTTT.